This T cell receptor (beta chain) was sequenced during a study of blood T cell repertoires in COVID-19. The overall study: Acute and convalescent COVID-19 specimens originated in the United States, Italy and Spain. T cells, B-cell-depleted T cells, or PBMCs provided the cDNA or gDNA that served as material.

Per the study methods: Researchers report that nucleated cell counts were estimated from reference gene primer amplification. Data came from immunoSEQ multiplex PCR; TCRdb stores just in-frame clones and leaves some out. The D gene and trimming were derived from the DNA, and the V and J assignments and clone size from that table. The data show around 60,000 clones, over 60% seen once. The Seattle site enrolled patients during active infection and followed them longitudinally. Germline loops: CDR1 SGHRS, CDR2 YFSETQ. V was cut by 7 bases and J by 7 bases, with 18 bases left in between. The CDR3 has 13 amino acids.

The sequence derives from a man in his thirties or forties with COVID-19, enrolled during active disease. The rearrangement uses TRBV5-1 and TRBJ2-7; D is perhaps TRBD2 (7 bases). Material for sequencing was peripheral blood. The CDR3 region has the DNA TGCGCCAGCGTTTTTTCAGGGGAGGGAGAGCAGTACTTC. Its translation: CASVFSGEGEQYF.